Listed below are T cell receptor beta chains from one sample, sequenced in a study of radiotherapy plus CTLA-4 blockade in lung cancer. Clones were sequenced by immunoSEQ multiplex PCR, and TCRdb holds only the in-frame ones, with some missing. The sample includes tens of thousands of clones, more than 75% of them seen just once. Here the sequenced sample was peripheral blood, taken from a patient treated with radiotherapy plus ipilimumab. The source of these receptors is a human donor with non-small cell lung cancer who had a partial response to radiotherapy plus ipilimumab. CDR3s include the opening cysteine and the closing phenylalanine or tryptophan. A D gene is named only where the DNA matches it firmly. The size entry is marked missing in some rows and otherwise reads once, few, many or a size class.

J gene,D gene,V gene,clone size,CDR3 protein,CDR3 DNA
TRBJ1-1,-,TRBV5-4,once,CASSTWTSNEAFF,TGTGCCAGCAGCACCTGGACATCGAATGAAGCTTTCTTT
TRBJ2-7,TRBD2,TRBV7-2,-,CASSSSSGTVYEQYF,TGTGCCAGCAGCTCTTCTAGCGGGACTGTCTACGAGCAGTACTTC
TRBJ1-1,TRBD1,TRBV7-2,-,CASSSWTGGRRTEAFF,TGTGCCAGCAGCTCCTGGACAGGGGGCCGGAGAACTGAAGCTTTCTTT
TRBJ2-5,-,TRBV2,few,CASSVGPPQETQYF,TGTGCCAGCAGTGTTGGGCCCCCTCAAGAGACCCAGTACTTC
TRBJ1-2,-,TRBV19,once,CASSSGLFGYTF,TGTGCCAGTAGTTCAGGATTATTCGGCTACACCTTC
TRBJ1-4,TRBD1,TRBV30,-,CAWRGGGTAYEKLFF,TGTGCCTGGAGGGGGGGCGGGACAGCATATGAAAAACTGTTTTTT
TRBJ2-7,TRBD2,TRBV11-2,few,CASSLSSGTSYEQYF,TGTGCCAGCAGCTTGTCTAGCGGGACCTCCTACGAGCAGTACTTC
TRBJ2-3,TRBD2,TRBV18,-,CASSLRLAVTATDTQYF,TGTGCCAGCTCACTAAGACTAGCGGTTACCGCCACAGATACGCAGTATTTT
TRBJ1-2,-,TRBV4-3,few,CASSQVSGHNYGYTF,TGCGCCAGCAGCCAGGTGTCAGGGCATAACTATGGCTACACCTTC
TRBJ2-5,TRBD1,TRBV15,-,CATSSLRGHQETQYF,TGTGCCACCAGCAGTCTCAGGGGGCATCAAGAGACCCAGTACTTC
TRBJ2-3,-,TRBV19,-,CASSIGVSDTQYF,TGTGCCAGTAGTATAGGTGTTTCGGATACGCAGTATTTT
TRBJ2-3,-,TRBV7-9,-,CASSPSRGNTDTQYF,TGTGCCAGCAGCCCAAGCAGGGGAAACACAGATACGCAGTATTTT
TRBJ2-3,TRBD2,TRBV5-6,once,CASSLLAGSDTQYF,TGTGCCAGCAGCTTGCTAGCGGGTTCCGATACGCAGTATTTT
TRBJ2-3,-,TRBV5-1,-,CASRIALGTDTQYF,TGCGCCAGCAGGATAGCTTTGGGCACAGATACGCAGTATTTT
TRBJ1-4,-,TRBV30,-,CAWSVQVSVYNEKLFF,TGTGCCTGGAGTGTACAGGTGTCAGTCTATAATGAAAAACTGTTTTTT
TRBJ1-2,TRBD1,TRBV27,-,CASSRSTGPSYGYTF,TGTGCCAGCAGTCGTTCGACAGGGCCTTCCTATGGCTACACCTTC
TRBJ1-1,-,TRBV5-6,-,CASSWRGQNTEAFF,TGTGCCAGCAGCTGGAGGGGCCAGAACACTGAAGCTTTCTTT
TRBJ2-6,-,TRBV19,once,CASSIDQTSGANVLTF,TGTGCCAGTAGTATAGATCAGACTTCTGGGGCCAACGTCCTGACTTTC
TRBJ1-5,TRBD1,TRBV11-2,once,CASSRDRAQPQHF,TGTGCCAGCAGCAGGGACAGGGCTCAGCCCCAGCATTTT
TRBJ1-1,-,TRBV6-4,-,CASSPTDRNTEAFF,TGTGCCAGCAGCCCTACTGACAGAAACACTGAAGCTTTCTTT
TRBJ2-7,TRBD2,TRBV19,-,CASSTRTSGGPYEQYF,TGTGCCAGTAGTACTCGGACTAGCGGGGGTCCGTACGAGCAGTACTTC
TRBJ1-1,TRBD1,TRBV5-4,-,CASSQGDSEMNTEAFF,TGTGCCAGCAGCCAAGGGGACAGCGAAATGAACACTGAAGCTTTCTTT
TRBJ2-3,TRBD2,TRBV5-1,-,CASSLALSSGTADTQYF,TGCGCCAGCAGCTTGGCCCTTAGTAGCGGGACGGCAGATACGCAGTATTTT
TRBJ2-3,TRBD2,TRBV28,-,CASSLVLAGTDTQYF,TGTGCCAGCAGTTTGGTACTAGCGGGGACTGATACGCAGTATTTT
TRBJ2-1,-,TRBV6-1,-,CASRQLSEQFF,TGTGCCAGCAGACAACTAAGTGAGCAGTTCTTC
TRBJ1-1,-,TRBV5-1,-,CASSYRVGTEAFF,TGCGCCAGCAGCTACAGGGTAGGAACTGAAGCTTTCTTT
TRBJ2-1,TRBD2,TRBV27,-,CASRLAGGNEQFF,TGTGCCAGCAGACTAGCGGGAGGGAACGAGCAGTTCTTC
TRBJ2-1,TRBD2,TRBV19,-,CASKGKLAGVNEQFF,TGTGCCAGTAAGGGGAAGCTAGCGGGAGTGAATGAGCAGTTCTTC
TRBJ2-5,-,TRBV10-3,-,CAISEAEGRETQYF,TGTGCCATCAGTGAGGCGGAGGGGCGAGAGACCCAGTACTTC
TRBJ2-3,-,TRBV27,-,CASRRQGGGTDTQYF,TGTGCCAGTCGTAGACAGGGCGGGGGCACAGATACGCAGTATTTT
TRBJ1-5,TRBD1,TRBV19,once,CASRSELGQGNQPQHF,TGTGCCAGTAGATCCGAACTGGGACAGGGCAATCAGCCCCAGCATTTT
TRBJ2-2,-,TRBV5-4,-,CASSLQGQNTGELFF,TGTGCCAGCAGCTTACAGGGCCAGAACACCGGGGAGCTGTTTTTT
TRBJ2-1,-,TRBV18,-,CASSPSSGSYNEQFF,TGTGCCAGCTCACCATCCAGCGGTTCCTACAATGAGCAGTTCTTC
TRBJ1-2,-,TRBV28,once,CASSSGVARRGYTF,TGTGCCAGCAGTTCAGGTGTCGCTCGGCGAGGCTACACCTTC
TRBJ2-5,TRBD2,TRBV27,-,CASGGLAAQETQYF,TGTGCCAGCGGGGGACTAGCGGCCCAAGAGACCCAGTACTTC
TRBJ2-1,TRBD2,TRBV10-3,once,CAISESGSYEQFF,TGTGCCATCAGCGAGAGCGGGAGCTATGAGCAGTTCTTC
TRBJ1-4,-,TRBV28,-,CASRPGGAANEKLFF,TGTGCCAGCAGGCCGGGGGGGGCGGCTAATGAAAAACTGTTTTTT
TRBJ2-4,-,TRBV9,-,CASSASTPAKNIQYF,TGTGCCAGCAGCGCCAGTACCCCGGCCAAAAACATTCAGTACTTC
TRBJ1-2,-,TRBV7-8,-,CASSQELANYGYTF,TGTGCCAGCAGCCAGGAACTAGCTAACTATGGCTACACCTTC
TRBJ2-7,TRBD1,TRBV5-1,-,CASSWGGTGNEQYF,TGCGCCAGCAGCTGGGGGGGGACAGGGAACGAGCAGTACTTC
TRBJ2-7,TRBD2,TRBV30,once,CAWILAGGQEQYF,TGTGCCTGGATTCTAGCGGGAGGGCAAGAGCAGTACTTC
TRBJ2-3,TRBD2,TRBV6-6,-,CASSYLAGVPDTQYF,TGTGCCAGCAGTTACTTAGCGGGAGTGCCAGATACGCAGTATTTT
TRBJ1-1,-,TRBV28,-,CASSRRVNKNTEAFF,TGTGCCAGCAGTCGCCGGGTCAATAAGAACACTGAAGCTTTCTTT
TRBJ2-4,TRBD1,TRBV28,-,CASSYNRDRNIQYF,TGTGCCAGCAGTTACAACCGGGACAGAAACATTCAGTACTTC
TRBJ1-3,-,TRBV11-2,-,CASTSGNTIYF,TGTGCCAGCACTTCCGGAAACACCATATATTTT
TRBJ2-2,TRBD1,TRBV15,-,CALHEPGTGETGELFF,TGTGCCCTGCACGAACCCGGGACAGGGGAAACCGGGGAGCTGTTTTTT
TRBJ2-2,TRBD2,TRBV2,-,CASTLTSAGELFF,TGTGCCAGCACCCTGACTAGCGCCGGGGAGCTGTTTTTT
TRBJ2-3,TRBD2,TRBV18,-,CASSPPTSGGTDTQYF,TGTGCCAGCTCACCACCGACTAGCGGGGGCACAGATACGCAGTATTTT
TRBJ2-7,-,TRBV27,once,CASSFVQSSYEQYF,TGTGCCAGCAGTTTTGTACAGAGCTCCTACGAGCAGTACTTC
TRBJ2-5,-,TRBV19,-,CASTPGQLQETQYF,TGTGCCAGTACCCCGGGACAACTCCAAGAGACCCAGTACTTC